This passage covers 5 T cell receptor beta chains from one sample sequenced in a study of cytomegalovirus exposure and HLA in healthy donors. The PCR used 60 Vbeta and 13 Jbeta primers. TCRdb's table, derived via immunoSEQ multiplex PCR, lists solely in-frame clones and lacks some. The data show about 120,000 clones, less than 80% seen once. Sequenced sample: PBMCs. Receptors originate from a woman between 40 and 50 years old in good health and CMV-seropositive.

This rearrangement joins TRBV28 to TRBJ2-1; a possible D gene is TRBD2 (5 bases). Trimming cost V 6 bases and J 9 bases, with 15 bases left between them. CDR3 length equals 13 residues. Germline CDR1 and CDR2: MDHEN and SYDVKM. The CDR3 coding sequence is TGTGCCAGCAGGGGAAGAGGGTATGGTGAGCAGTTCTTC. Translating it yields CASRGRGYGEQFF.

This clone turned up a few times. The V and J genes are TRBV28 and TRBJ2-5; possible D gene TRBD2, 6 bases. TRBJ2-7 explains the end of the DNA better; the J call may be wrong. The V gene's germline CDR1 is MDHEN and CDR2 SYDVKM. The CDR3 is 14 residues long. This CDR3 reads CASEGGGNVYEQYF. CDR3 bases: TGTGCCAGCGAAGGCGGCGGGAACGTTTACGAGCAGTACTTC.

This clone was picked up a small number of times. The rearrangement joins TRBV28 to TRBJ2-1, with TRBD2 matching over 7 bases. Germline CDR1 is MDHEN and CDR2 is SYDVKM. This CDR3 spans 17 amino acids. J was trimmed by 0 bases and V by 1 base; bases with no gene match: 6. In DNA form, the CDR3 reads TGTGCCAGCAGTTTATCAGCGGGATTGAGCTCCTACAATGAGCAGTTCTTC. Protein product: CASSLSAGLSSYNEQFF.

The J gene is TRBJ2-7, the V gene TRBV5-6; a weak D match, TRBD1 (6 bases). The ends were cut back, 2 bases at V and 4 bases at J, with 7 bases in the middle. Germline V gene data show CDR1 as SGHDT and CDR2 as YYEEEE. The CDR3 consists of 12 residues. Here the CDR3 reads CASSLQGYEQYF. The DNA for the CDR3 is TGTGCCAGCAGCTTACAGGGTTACGAGCAGTACTTC.

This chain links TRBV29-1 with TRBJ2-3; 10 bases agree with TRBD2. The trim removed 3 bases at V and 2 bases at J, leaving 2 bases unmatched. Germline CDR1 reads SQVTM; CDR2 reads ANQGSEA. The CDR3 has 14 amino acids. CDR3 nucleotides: TGCAGCGTTGAGAGCGGGAGGGTCACAGATACGCAGTATTTT. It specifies CSVESGRVTDTQYF.